This passage covers 5 T cell receptor beta chains from one sample sequenced in a study of response to subunit inactivated influenza vaccine. TCRdb passed the RT-PCR reads through MiXCR, listing each CDR3 protein once. The data show over 800,000 distinct CDR3 sequences, around 20% seen once. Sequences were derived from PBMCs from blood, sampled 5 days after vaccination. The receptor set was obtained from a man aged 45-65 years who received an inactivated influenza vaccine.

This clonotype was counted a few times. V usage is TRBV2 and J usage is TRBJ2-1; 11 bases match TRBD2. The CDR3 contains 21 residues. In germline, CDR1 is SNHLY, CDR2 FYNNEI. Unmatched junction bases numbered 20, after V lost 7 bases and J lost 0 bases. CDR3 DNA: TGTGCCAGCACGGGCCCCGCTCTTTCTAGCGGGGGGTCGAGCTCCTACAATGAGCAGTTCTTC. This sequence encodes CASTGPALSSGGSSSYNEQFF. Full variable domain (rest looked up from reference TRBV2 and TRBJ2-1): EPEVTQTPSHQVTQMGQEVILRCVPISNHLYFYWYRQILGQKVEFLVSFYNNEISEKSEIFDDQFSVERPDGSNFTLKIRSTKLEDSAMYFCASTGPALSSGGSSSYNEQFFGPGTRLTVL.

The rearrangement uses TRBV4-3 and TRBJ2-1; 9 positions match TRBD1. With 4 bases clipped from V and 1 base from J, the junction kept 8 bases outside the gene matches. The germline gives CDR1 LGHNA, CDR2 YSLEER. The CDR3 covers 17 residues. The CDR3: CASSPQWDRASYNEQFF. For the CDR3, the DNA is TGCGCCAGCAGCCCCCAATGGGACAGGGCTTCCTACAATGAGCAGTTCTTC.

The CDR3, as DNA: TGTGCCAGCAGCAAGACAGGGTCCGCAGATACGCAGTATTTT. Translation gives CASSKTGSADTQYF. The chain carries TRBV7-2 and TRBJ2-3; 7 positions agree with TRBD1. Germline V CDR1 and CDR2: SGHTA, FQGNSA. The V and J ends lost 5 bases and 4 bases, in that order; junction bases with no gene match: 6. This CDR3 has 14 amino acids.

The chain links TRBV12-3 or TRBV12-4 to TRBJ1-3, with D unclear. Trimming left V 6 bases short and J 0 bases short, with 12 bases between. This CDR3 region has 15 residues. This chain's CDR3 is CASSGIHHSGNTIYF. DNA of the CDR3: TGTGCCAGCAGCGGCATACATCACTCTGGAAACACCATATATTTT.

This clonotype was observed at least ten times. The chain is built from TRBV4-2 and TRBJ2-7; 7 bases line up with TRBD2. Germline V gene sequence: CDR1 LGHNA, CDR2 YNFKEQ. The CDR3 is made up of 14 amino acids. Trimming at V came to 2 bases and at J to 7 bases, leaving 8 bases not matched to a gene. CDR3 loop: CASSQPGLSGEQYF. CDR3 nucleotide sequence: TGTGCCAGCAGCCAACCGGGACTATCCGGTGAGCAGTACTTC.